Each of the 25 T cell receptor beta chains below was sequenced from the same sample in a study of radiotherapy plus CTLA-4 blockade in lung cancer. Method: immunoSEQ multiplex PCR; TCRdb's copy keeps in-frame clones and lacks some. The sample holds 35,000 to 50,000 clones, 73% seen once. Source: peripheral blood, taken from a patient treated with radiotherapy plus ipilimumab. These receptors were collected from a human donor with non-small cell lung cancer who had a complete response to radiotherapy plus ipilimumab.

This clone was seen only once. This chain connects TRBV5-1 to TRBJ1-2; weak D call: TRBD1 (5 bases). Germline CDR1 is SGHRS and CDR2 is YFSETQ. The CDR3 is 15 residues long. V was clipped by 1 base and J by 3 bases, with 13 bases between them. The CDR3: CASSLNPGLDYGYTF. CDR3 nucleotides: TGCGCCAGCAGCTTGAACCCAGGGCTGGACTATGGCTACACCTTC.

In its sample, this clone was seen a few times. The chain recombines TRBV7-9 with TRBJ2-2; D remains ambiguous. The CDR3 is made up of 14 amino acids. Germline V gene sequence: CDR1 SEHNR, CDR2 FQNEAQ (reference sequence). Deletions cut 5 bases from V and 5 bases from J, with 12 bases between. The CDR3 here is CASSPARVTGELFF. DNA of the CDR3: TGTGCCAGCAGCCCCGCCCGGGTAACCGGGGAGCTGTTTTTT. Variable domain in full (rest from reference TRBV7-9 and TRBJ2-2): DTGVSQNPRHKITKRGQNVTFRCDPISEHNRLYWYRQTLGQGPEFLTYFQNEAQLEKSRLLSDRFSAERPKGSFSTLEIQRTEQGDSAMYLCASSPARVTGELFFGEGSRLTVL.

This clone is a singleton in its sample. V usage is TRBV9 and J usage is TRBJ1-2, with TRBD1 matching over 11 bases. The CDR3 covers 15 residues. Germline V lookup: CDR1 SGDLS, CDR2 YYNGEE. After removal of 3 bases from V and 8 bases from J, the junction contained 9 bases not matched to a gene. This CDR3 is CASSGLDRGRGGYTF. The CDR3 nucleotides are TGTGCCAGCAGCGGTTTGGACAGGGGGCGCGGCGGCTACACCTTC.

This clone has a handful of counts. This CDR3 reads CASSQNPGQGNSPLHF. The CDR3 region has the DNA TGCGCCAGCAGCCAAAACCCGGGACAGGGTAATTCACCCCTCCACTTT. This chain connects TRBV4-3 to TRBJ1-6, with 9 bases fitting TRBD1. CDR1 LGHNA and CDR2 YSLEER come from the germline V gene. The CDR3 loop spans 16 amino acids. V shed 2 bases and J 6 bases; nucleotides not matched to a gene: 5.

The chain has TRBV6-6 and TRBJ2-5; 14 bases match TRBD2. V shed 2 bases, J shed 5 bases, and the junction held 4 bases outside the gene matches. Germline values: CDR1 MNHNY, CDR2 SVGAGI (reference sequence). The CDR3 totals 16 residues. In DNA form, the CDR3 reads TGTGCCAGCAGTTACCCGGGACTAGCGGGAGTCGAGACCCAGTACTTC. It is translated as CASSYPGLAGVETQYF.

This clone was counted only a few times. The chain uses TRBV5-4 and TRBJ1-4; D may be TRBD1 (5 bases). V was pared by 4 bases and J by 0 bases, with 10 bases between. The germline V gene has CDR1 SGHNT and CDR2 YYREEE (reference sequence). CDR3 size: 15 residues. As DNA, the CDR3 is TGTGCCAGCAGCATAAGACAGACAACTAATGAAAAACTGTTTTTT. Its protein product is CASSIRQTTNEKLFF. Full variable domain (remainder filled in from reference TRBV5-4 and TRBJ1-4): ETGVTQSPTHLIKTRGQQVTLRCSSQSGHNTVSWYQQALGQGPQFIFQYYREEENGRGNFPPRFSGLQFPNYSSELNVNALELDDSALYLCASSIRQTTNEKLFFGSGTQLSVL.

The V call is TRBV5-1, the J call TRBJ2-7; no definite D call. V was clipped by 0 bases and J by 2 bases, with 12 bases between them. The CDR3 consists of 15 residues. Germline loops: CDR1 SGHRS, CDR2 YFSETQ. CDR3 DNA: TGCGCCAGCAGCTTGGTCACGTCTGGCCCCTACGAGCAGTACTTC. It codes for CASSLVTSGPYEQYF.

V gene TRBV13 combines with J gene TRBJ2-5, with 11 positions matching TRBD1. With V trimmed by 5 bases and J by 11 bases, 13 bases remained unmatched. The CDR3 consists of 15 residues. Germline V gene lookup returns CDR1 PRHDT and CDR2 FYEKMQ (reference sequence). The chain's CDR3 is CASSARTGGFREQYF. CDR3 sequence (DNA): TGTGCCAGCAGCGCCCGGACAGGGGGCTTTAGGGAGCAGTACTTC. Using reference TRBV13 and TRBJ2-5 for the parts outside the CDR3, the full variable domain is AAGVIQSPRHLIKEKRETATLKCYPIPRHDTVYWYQQGPGQDPQFLISFYEKMQSDKGSIPDRFSAQQFSDYHSELNMSSLELGDSALYFCASSARTGGFREQYFGPGTRLLVL.

Only one count was recorded for this clone. V gene TRBV30 combines with J gene TRBJ1-5; D not resolved. The ends were cut back, 0 bases at V and 8 bases at J, with 14 bases in the middle. The CDR3 covers 14 residues. The V gene's germline CDR1 is GTSNPN and CDR2 SVGIG (reference sequence). The CDR3 here is CAWSVLREDKPQHF. The DNA for the CDR3 is TGTGCCTGGAGTGTACTAAGGGAGGATAAGCCCCAGCATTTT. Supplemented by reference TRBV30 and TRBJ1-5, the full variable domain reads SQTIHQWPATLVQPVGSPLSLECTVEGTSNPNLYWYRQAAGRGLQLLFYSVGIGQISSEVPQNLSASRPQDRQFILSSKKLLLSDSGFYLCAWSVLREDKPQHFGDGTRLSIL.

This clone came up once. The gene calls are TRBV18 and TRBJ2-7; possibly TRBD2 for D (5 bases). The CDR3 length is 15 residues. The germline V gene encodes CDR1 KGHSH and CDR2 LQKENI. V shed 3 bases and J shed 0 bases, with 12 bases lying between them. The CDR3 DNA follows: TGTGCCAGCTCACCCCTCGGACGGGGCTCCTACGAGCAGTACTTC. It translates to CASSPLGRGSYEQYF.

V usage is TRBV7-9 and J usage is TRBJ1-3; possibly TRBD1 for D (6 bases). Germline V gene data show CDR1 as SEHNR and CDR2 as FQNEAQ (reference sequence). V was clipped by 1 base and J by 7 bases, with 11 bases between them. This CDR3 comprises 14 residues. CDR3 nucleotides: TGTGCCAGCAGCTTAGTTGGGGGCTACAACACCATATATTTT. It is translated as CASSLVGGYNTIYF.

V is TRBV18 and J is TRBJ1-5; tentative D call: TRBD1 (5 bases). V dropped 4 bases and J dropped 0 bases, with 10 bases sitting between them. The CDR3 consists of 15 residues. The V gene's germline CDR1 is KGHSH and CDR2 LQKENI. CDR3 in amino acids: CASSQDRYSNQPQHF. The CDR3 region has the DNA TGTGCCAGCTCACAAGACAGATATAGCAATCAGCCCCAGCATTTT.

The V call is TRBV29-1, the J call TRBJ1-2; TRBD1 agrees at 8 bases. Germline values: CDR1 SQVTM, CDR2 ANQGSEA. The trim removed 2 bases at V and 5 bases at J, leaving 10 bases unmatched. The CDR3 is made up of 15 amino acids. The CDR3: CSVEPYRGKVYGYTF. CDR3 DNA: TGCAGCGTTGAACCGTACAGGGGGAAGGTGTATGGCTACACCTTC.

DNA for the CDR3: TGTGCCAGCCACTCGTACGAGCAGTACTTC. It is translated as CASHSYEQYF. The chain employs TRBV19 and TRBJ2-7, with D hard to call. Germline V gene lookup returns CDR1 LNHDA and CDR2 SQIVND (reference sequence). This CDR3 has 10 residues. Trimming cost V 9 bases and J 4 bases, with 7 bases left between them.

This chain links TRBV15 with TRBJ1-2, with TRBD1 as a possible D gene (6 bases). CDR1 is LNHNV, CDR2 YYDKDF, per germline (reference sequence). The CDR3 consists of 14 residues. V dropped 5 bases and J dropped 4 bases, with 14 bases sitting between them. The CDR3 protein is CATSASGESYGYTF. The DNA for the CDR3 is TGTGCCACCAGCGCCTCAGGGGAGAGCTATGGCTACACCTTC.

The CDR3 DNA reads TGTGCCAGCTCACCACCCGTGGGAGCTCGGCCCTATGGCTACACCTTC. This gives the protein CASSPPVGARPYGYTF. V gene TRBV18 combines with J gene TRBJ1-2; D is unclear. The CDR3 runs to 16 residues. V lost 0 bases to trimming and J lost 4 bases, with 15 bases between them. CDR1 and CDR2 (germline): KGHSH, LQKENI.

This sequence joins TRBV6-5 and TRBJ2-2, with D tentatively TRBD1 (6 bases). Trimming took off 5 bases at V and 0 bases at J, with 10 bases between the two ends. Germline CDR1 MNHEY, CDR2 SVGAGI. This CDR3 spans 15 amino acids. The CDR3 spells CASSIQGPNTGELFF. The CDR3 nucleotides are TGTGCCAGCAGTATACAGGGTCCGAACACCGGGGAGCTGTTTTTT.

This chain links TRBV28 with TRBJ1-3; D uncertain. Germline lookup yields CDR1 MDHEN and CDR2 SYDVKM. V shed 2 bases and J shed 1 base, with 12 bases lying between them. This CDR3 contains 16 residues. In DNA form, the CDR3 reads TGTGCCAGCAGTTTACCCGGTAGTCTTTCTGGAAACACCATATATTTT. Translation: CASSLPGSLSGNTIYF. Full variable domain (outside the CDR3, taken from reference TRBV28 and TRBJ1-3): DVKVTQSSRYLVKRTGEKVFLECVQDMDHENMFWYRQDPGLGLRLIYFSYDVKMKEKGDIPEGYSVSREKKERFSLILESASTNQTSMYLCASSLPGSLSGNTIYFGEGSWLTVV.

The gene calls are TRBV28 and TRBJ1-5; D may be TRBD1 (6 bases). The germline V gene encodes CDR1 MDHEN and CDR2 SYDVKM. The CDR3 contains 12 residues. Trimming stripped 7 bases from V and 9 bases from J, with 13 bases between. The CDR3 sequence is CASTTGNLPQHF. The CDR3 DNA reads as TGTGCCAGCACCACAGGGAACTTGCCCCAGCATTTT.

The chain uses TRBV25-1 and TRBJ2-7, with 8 bases identical to TRBD1. Trimming took 4 bases from V and 6 from J; bases not matched to a gene: 5. The CDR3 has 13 residues. Germline V CDR1 and CDR2: MGHDK, SYGVNS. CDR3 bases: TGTGCCAGCAGTGGGACAGGGATCTCCGAGCAGTACTTC. Protein sequence: CASSGTGISEQYF.

V and J are TRBV5-1 and TRBJ2-7; 9 bases map to TRBD1. The CDR3 spans 14 residues. V shed 5 bases and J 6 bases; nucleotides not matched to a gene: 9. Germline-derived CDR1 and CDR2 are SGHRS and YFSETQ. CDR3 region: CASRYTSTGGEQYF. The CDR3 DNA follows: TGCGCCAGCAGGTACACTTCGACAGGGGGCGAGCAGTACTTC.

This chain links TRBV4-1 with TRBJ1-4; D ambiguous. V lost 3 bases to trimming and J lost 4 bases, with 12 bases between them. CDR1 and CDR2 from the germline V gene are MGHRA and YSYEKL. This CDR3 is built from 15 residues. The CDR3 sequence is CASSQNSNRNEKLFF. CDR3 in DNA: TGCGCCAGCAGCCAGAACTCAAACCGTAATGAAAAACTGTTTTTT.

The J gene is TRBJ1-1, the V gene TRBV6-5; 12 positions match TRBD1. V lost 5 bases to trimming and J lost 5 bases; unmatched junction nucleotides: 3. Germline CDR1 reads MNHEY; CDR2 reads SVGAGI. The CDR3 spans 14 residues. The CDR3 spells CASSQGQGATEAFF. CDR3 in DNA: TGTGCCAGCAGTCAGGGACAGGGGGCAACTGAAGCTTTCTTT.

The table lists this clone with a few counts. This sequence joins TRBV27 and TRBJ1-1, with D perhaps TRBD1 (6 bases). The CDR3 consists of 13 residues. Germline-derived CDR1 and CDR2 are MNHEY and SMNVEV (reference sequence). V gave up 4 bases and J gave up 3 bases, with 9 bases separating them. The DNA of the CDR3 is TGTGCCAGCAGTTACAGGGTTTACACTGAAGCTTTCTTT. Its protein is CASSYRVYTEAFF.

The genes are TRBV7-2 and TRBJ1-2; 7 bases are a match to TRBD1. Germline assignment: CDR1 SGHTA and CDR2 FQGNSA. The trim removed 3 bases at V and 8 bases at J, leaving 3 bases unmatched. This CDR3 contains 12 residues. The CDR3 is CASSFGTVGYTF. CDR3 nucleotide sequence: TGTGCCAGCAGCTTCGGGACAGTAGGCTACACCTTC.